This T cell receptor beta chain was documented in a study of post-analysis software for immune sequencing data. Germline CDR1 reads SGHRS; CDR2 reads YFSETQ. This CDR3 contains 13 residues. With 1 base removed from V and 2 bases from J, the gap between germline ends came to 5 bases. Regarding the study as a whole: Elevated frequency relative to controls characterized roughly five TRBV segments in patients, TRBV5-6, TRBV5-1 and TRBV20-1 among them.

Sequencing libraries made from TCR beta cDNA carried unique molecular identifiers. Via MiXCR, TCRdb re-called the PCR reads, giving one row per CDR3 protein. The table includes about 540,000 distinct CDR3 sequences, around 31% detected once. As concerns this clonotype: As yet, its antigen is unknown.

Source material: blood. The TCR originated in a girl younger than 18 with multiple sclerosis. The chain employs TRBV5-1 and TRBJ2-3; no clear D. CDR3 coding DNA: TGCGCCAGCAGCTTGATCGTCACAGATACGCAGTATTTT. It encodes CASSLIVTDTQYF.